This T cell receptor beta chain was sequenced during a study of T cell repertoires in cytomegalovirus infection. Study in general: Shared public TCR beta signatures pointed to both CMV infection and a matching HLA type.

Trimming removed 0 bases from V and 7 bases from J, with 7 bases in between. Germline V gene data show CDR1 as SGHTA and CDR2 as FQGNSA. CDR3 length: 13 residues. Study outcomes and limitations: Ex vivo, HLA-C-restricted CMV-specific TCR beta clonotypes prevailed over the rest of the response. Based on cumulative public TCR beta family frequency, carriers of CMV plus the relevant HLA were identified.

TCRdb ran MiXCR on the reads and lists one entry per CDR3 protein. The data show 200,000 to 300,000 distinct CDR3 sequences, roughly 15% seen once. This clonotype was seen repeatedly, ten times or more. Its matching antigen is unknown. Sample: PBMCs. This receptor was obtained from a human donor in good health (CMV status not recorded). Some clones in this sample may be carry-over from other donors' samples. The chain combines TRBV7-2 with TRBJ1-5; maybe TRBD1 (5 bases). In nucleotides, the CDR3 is TGTGCCAGCAGCTTAGCAGGGGAACAGCCCCAGCATTTT. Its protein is CASSLAGEQPQHF.